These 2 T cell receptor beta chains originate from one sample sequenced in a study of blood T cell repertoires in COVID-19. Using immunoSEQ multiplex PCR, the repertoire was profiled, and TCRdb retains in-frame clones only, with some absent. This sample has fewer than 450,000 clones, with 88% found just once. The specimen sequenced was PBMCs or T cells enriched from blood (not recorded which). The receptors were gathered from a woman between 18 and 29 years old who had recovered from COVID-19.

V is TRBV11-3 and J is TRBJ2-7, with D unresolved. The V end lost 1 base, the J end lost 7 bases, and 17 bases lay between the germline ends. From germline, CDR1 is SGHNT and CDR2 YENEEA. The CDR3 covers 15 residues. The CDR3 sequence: CASSLGGSPVEEQYF. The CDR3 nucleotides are TGTGCCAGCAGCTTAGGAGGTTCCCCGGTAGAGGAGCAGTACTTC.

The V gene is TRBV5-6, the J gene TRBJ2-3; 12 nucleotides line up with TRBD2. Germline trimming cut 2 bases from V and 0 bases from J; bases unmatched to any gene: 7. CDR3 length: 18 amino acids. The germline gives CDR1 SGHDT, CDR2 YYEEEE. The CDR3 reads CASSFRTSGEPSTDTQYF. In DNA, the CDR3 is TGTGCCAGCAGCTTTCGGACTAGCGGGGAGCCTAGCACAGATACGCAGTATTTT.